This T cell receptor beta chain was identified in a study of T cell repertoires in cytomegalovirus infection. Study details: Shared public TCR beta signatures pointed to both CMV infection and a matching HLA type. Study observations and caveats: The ex vivo response showed dominance by HLA-C-restricted CMV-specific TCR beta clonotypes. Cumulated frequencies of public TCR beta families served to identify carriers of CMV plus the relevant HLA.

Germline values: CDR1 SGHNT, CDR2 YYREEE (reference sequence). This CDR3 is built from 14 residues. Trimming shortened V by 1 base and J by 7 bases, and 14 bases separated the two germline ends. TCRdb independently ran MiXCR on the reads; one entry per CDR3 protein. The data show around 450,000 distinct CDR3 sequences, approximately 11% seen once. This clonotype has at least ten counts. The antigen remains unidentified. The chain employs TRBV5-4 and TRBJ1-2; no firm D call. The sequencing sample was made of PBMCs. The TCR was taken from a human donor in good health (CMV status not recorded). Some clones in this sample may be carry-over from other donors' samples. CDR3 in amino acids: CASSLLDGEGGYTF. Here the CDR3 DNA reads TGTGCCAGCAGCTTGTTGGACGGCGAGGGTGGCTACACCTTC.